These T cell receptor beta chains were read from a single sample in a study of T cells in Graves' hyperthyroidism and ophthalmopathy. In TCRdb, the multiplex PCR reads were re-called with MiXCR into one record per CDR3 protein. This repertoire shows hundreds of thousands of distinct CDR3 sequences, around 13% found once; its top ten account for approximately 23%. The sample consisted of blood. Receptors were obtained from a woman aged 30 to 39 with Graves' hyperthyroidism. The CDR3 runs from the conserved cysteine through the conserved F or W. Each record gives: J gene, clone size, D gene, V gene, CDR3 protein, CDR3 DNA. D genes are given only for firm matches. A clone size is listed for some rows: how often the clone was seen (once, few, many), or a class if it is expanded.

TRBJ1-1,many,NA,TRBV2,CASKFGSENTEAFF,TGTGCCAGCAAATTCGGGTCCGAGAACACTGAAGCTTTCTTT
TRBJ1-5,many,NA,TRBV28,CASTSDWGNQPQHF,TGTGCCAGCACCTCGGACTGGGGCAATCAGCCCCAGCATTTT
TRBJ1-1,many,NA,TRBV18,CASSPQLDTEAFF,TGTGCCAGCTCACCACAGCTTGACACTGAAGCTTTCTTT
TRBJ2-5,NA,NA,TRBV5-1,CASSLGRATGTGETQYF,TGCGCCAGCAGCTTGGGCCGGGCTACAGGGACCGGAGAGACCCAGTACTTC
TRBJ1-5,few,TRBD1,TRBV20-1,CSASRDSSNQPQHF,TGCAGTGCTAGTCGGGACAGTAGCAATCAGCCCCAGCATTTT
TRBJ1-3,few,NA,TRBV5-1,CASSLEAASGNTIYF,TGCGCCAGCAGCTTGGAGGCAGCCTCTGGAAACACCATATATTTT
TRBJ2-7,NA,NA,TRBV3-1,CASSHLGPQGIGYEQYF,TGTGCCAGCAGCCACTTGGGACCACAAGGGATCGGGTACGAGCAGTACTTC
TRBJ2-1,NA,TRBD2,TRBV11-1,CASSLLAGVSISYNEQFF,TGTGCCAGCAGCCTCCTAGCGGGAGTCTCCATTTCCTACAATGAGCAGTTCTTC
TRBJ2-1,NA,TRBD2,TRBV6-1,CASPGLAGVREQFF,TGTGCCAGCCCGGGACTAGCGGGAGTCCGCGAGCAGTTCTTC
TRBJ2-7,many,TRBD2,TRBV29-1,CSVGQREKGWEQYF,TGCAGCGTTGGACAGCGGGAGAAGGGATGGGAGCAGTACTTC
TRBJ2-3,NA,NA,TRBV6-1,CASSEHTTDTQYF,TGTGCCAGCAGTGAACACACCACAGATACGCAGTATTTT
TRBJ1-4,many,NA,TRBV12-3/TRBV12-4,CASSSRGAANEKLFF,TGTGCCAGCAGTTCCCGCGGCGCAGCTAATGAAAAACTGTTTTTT
TRBJ2-7,NA,TRBD2,TRBV30,CAWSRLAGLYEQYF,TGTGCCTGGAGTCGACTAGCGGGGCTCTACGAGCAGTACTTC
TRBJ2-2,many,NA,TRBV11-1,CASSLEQGPGELFF,TGTGCCAGCAGCTTAGAACAGGGACCCGGGGAGCTGTTTTTT
TRBJ2-1,many,NA,TRBV7-9,CASTEQGMTYNEQFF,TGTGCCAGCACCGAACAAGGGATGACCTACAATGAGCAGTTCTTC
TRBJ2-1,many,NA,TRBV6-5,CASSYGDTYNEQFF,TGTGCCAGCAGTTACGGGGACACCTACAATGAGCAGTTCTTC
TRBJ2-3,NA,NA,TRBV3-1,CASSQDAEGQRFLVTDTQYF,TGTGCCAGCAGCCAAGATGCGGAGGGCCAACGGTTTCTTGTCACAGATACGCAGTATTTT
TRBJ1-2,many,TRBD1,TRBV25-1,CASSGGQGVEEGYTF,TGTGCCAGCAGTGGGGGACAGGGCGTGGAGGAAGGCTACACCTTC
TRBJ1-6,many,TRBD1,TRBV6-1,CASRRDSNSPLHF,TGTGCCAGCAGGCGGGACAGCAATTCACCCCTCCACTTT
TRBJ2-1,many,NA,TRBV2,CASSDQAGVYNEQFF,TGTGCCAGCAGTGACCAAGCGGGCGTTTACAATGAGCAGTTCTTC
TRBJ1-5,NA,NA,TRBV5-6,CASSLRHQPQHF,TGTGCCAGCAGCTTGAGGCATCAGCCCCAGCATTTT
TRBJ2-3,many,NA,TRBV5-1,CASNPGPSTDTQYF,TGCGCCAGCAACCCGGGACCTAGCACAGATACGCAGTATTTT
TRBJ1-4,NA,NA,TRBV12-3/TRBV12-4,CASSQVTATNEKLFF,TGTGCCAGCAGCCAGGTCACTGCAACTAATGAAAAACTGTTTTTT
TRBJ1-1,many,NA,TRBV18,CASSPSANTEAFF,TGTGCCAGCTCACCGTCGGCAAACACTGAAGCTTTCTTT
TRBJ2-7,NA,NA,TRBV7-9,CASSLIHTYEQYF,TGTGCCAGCAGTCTTATCCATACCTACGAGCAGTACTTC
TRBJ1-2,many,NA,TRBV2,CASSLASWTF,TGTGCCAGCAGTTTGGCGAGTTGGACCTTC
TRBJ2-3,NA,NA,TRBV30,CAWSVKDTQYF,TGTGCCTGGAGTGTCAAGGATACGCAGTATTTT
TRBJ2-1,many,NA,TRBV7-2,CASSLESAGYEQFF,TGTGCCAGCAGCTTAGAGTCGGCGGGCTATGAGCAGTTCTTC
TRBJ1-2,many,TRBD1,TRBV20-1,CSATRQGAVLDGYTF,TGCAGTGCCACCCGACAGGGGGCGGTATTAGATGGCTACACCTTC
TRBJ2-7,many,TRBD1,TRBV30,CAWSGGGQGQGQYF,TGTGCCTGGAGTGGGGGGGGACAGGGTCAAGGGCAGTACTTC
TRBJ2-7,many,NA,TRBV28,CASRGAGVPYEQYF,TGTGCCAGCAGGGGGGCAGGGGTCCCCTACGAGCAGTACTTC
TRBJ2-7,NA,TRBD1,TRBV6-1,CASSGPTGQWDYEQYF,TGTGCCAGCAGTGGACCTACGGGACAGTGGGACTACGAGCAGTACTTC
TRBJ2-7,few,NA,TRBV28,CASKGRRSNYEQYF,TGTGCCAGTAAGGGACGGCGATCTAACTACGAGCAGTACTTC
TRBJ2-3,many,NA,TRBV2,CASSEQVWDTYF,TGTGCCAGCAGTGAGCAAGTATGGGACACGTATTTT
TRBJ2-7,many,NA,TRBV20-1,CSLFGWPSKEQYF,TGCAGTCTTTTTGGCTGGCCAAGTAAGGAGCAGTACTTC
TRBJ2-7,NA,TRBD1,TRBV20-1,CSAQTGPEQYF,TGCAGTGCCCAGACAGGGCCCGAGCAGTACTTC
TRBJ2-7,NA,NA,TRBV12-3/TRBV12-4,CASSAAPGTYSYEQYF,TGTGCCAGCAGTGCAGCACCCGGGACTTACTCCTACGAGCAGTACTTC
TRBJ1-5,NA,NA,TRBV24-1,CATSDFYSNQPQHF,TGTGCCACCAGTGATTTTTATAGCAATCAGCCCCAGCATTTT
TRBJ2-7,NA,TRBD1,TRBV5-1,CASSHRTGHEQYF,TGCGCCAGCAGCCACCGGACAGGGCACGAGCAGTACTTC
TRBJ2-7,NA,NA,TRBV6-1,CASSPDASKSYEQYF,TGTGCCAGCAGTCCGGACGCCAGTAAATCCTACGAGCAGTACTTC
TRBJ2-2,many,NA,TRBV2,CASSGSTGELFF,TGTGCCAGCAGTGGTAGCACCGGGGAGCTGTTTTTT
TRBJ2-2,many,TRBD1,TRBV7-2,CASNPTGGMAGELFF,TGTGCCAGCAACCCAACAGGGGGCATGGCCGGGGAGCTGTTTTTT
TRBJ2-1,many,TRBD2,TRBV2,CASSELSGSSHEQFF,TGTGCCAGCAGTGAACTTAGCGGGAGTTCACATGAGCAGTTCTTC
TRBJ1-3,NA,NA,TRBV11-2,CASSLEPLGNTIYF,TGTGCCAGCAGCTTAGAACCGCTTGGAAACACCATATATTTT
TRBJ2-7,NA,TRBD2,TRBV30,CAWRVAGGFYEQYF,TGTGCCTGGAGAGTGGCGGGAGGATTCTACGAGCAGTACTTC
TRBJ2-7,many,NA,TRBV6-1,CASSSTGLQPYEQYF,TGTGCCAGCAGCTCCACAGGTCTCCAGCCCTACGAGCAGTACTTC